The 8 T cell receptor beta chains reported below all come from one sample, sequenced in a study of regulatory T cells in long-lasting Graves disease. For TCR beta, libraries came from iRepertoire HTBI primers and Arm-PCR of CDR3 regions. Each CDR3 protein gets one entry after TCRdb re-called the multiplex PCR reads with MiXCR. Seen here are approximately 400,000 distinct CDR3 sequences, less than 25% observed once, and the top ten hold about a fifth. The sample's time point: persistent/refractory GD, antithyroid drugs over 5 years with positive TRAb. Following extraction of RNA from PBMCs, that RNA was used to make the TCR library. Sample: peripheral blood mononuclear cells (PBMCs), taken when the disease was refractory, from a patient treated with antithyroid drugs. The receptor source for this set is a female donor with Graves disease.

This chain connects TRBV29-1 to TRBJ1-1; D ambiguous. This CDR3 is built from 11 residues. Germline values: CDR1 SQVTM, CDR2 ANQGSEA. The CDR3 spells CSTGSGTEAFF. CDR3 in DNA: TGCAGTACTGGGAGCGGCACTGAAGCTTTCTTT.

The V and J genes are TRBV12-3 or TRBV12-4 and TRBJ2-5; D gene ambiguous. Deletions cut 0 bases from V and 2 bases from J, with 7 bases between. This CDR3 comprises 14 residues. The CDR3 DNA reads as TGTGCCAGCAGTTTAGCGACTCTTCAAGAGACCCAGTACTTC. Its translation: CASSLATLQETQYF.

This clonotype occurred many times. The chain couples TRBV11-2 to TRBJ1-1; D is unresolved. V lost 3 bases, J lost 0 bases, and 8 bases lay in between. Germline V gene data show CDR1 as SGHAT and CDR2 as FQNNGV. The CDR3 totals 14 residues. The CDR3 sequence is CASSFRSVNTEAFF. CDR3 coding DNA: TGTGCCAGCAGCTTTCGTTCCGTGAACACTGAAGCTTTCTTT.

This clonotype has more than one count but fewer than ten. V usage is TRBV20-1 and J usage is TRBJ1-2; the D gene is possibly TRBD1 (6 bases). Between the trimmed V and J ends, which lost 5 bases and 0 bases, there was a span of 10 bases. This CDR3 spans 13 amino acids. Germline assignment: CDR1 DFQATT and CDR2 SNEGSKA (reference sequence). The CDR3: CSALQGANYGYTF. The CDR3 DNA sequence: TGCAGTGCTCTACAGGGAGCTAACTATGGCTACACCTTC.

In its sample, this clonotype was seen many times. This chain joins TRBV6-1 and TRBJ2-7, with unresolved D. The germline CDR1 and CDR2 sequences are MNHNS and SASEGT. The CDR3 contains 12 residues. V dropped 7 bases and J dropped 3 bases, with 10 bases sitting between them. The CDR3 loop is CASTSYSYEQYF. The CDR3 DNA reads TGTGCCAGCACCTCTTACAGCTACGAGCAGTACTTC.

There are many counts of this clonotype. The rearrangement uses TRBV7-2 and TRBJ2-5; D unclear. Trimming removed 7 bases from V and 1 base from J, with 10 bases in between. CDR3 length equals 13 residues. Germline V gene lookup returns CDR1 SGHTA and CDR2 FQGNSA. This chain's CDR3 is CASNRGRQETQYF. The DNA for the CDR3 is TGTGCCAGCAATCGAGGTCGCCAAGAGACCCAGTACTTC.

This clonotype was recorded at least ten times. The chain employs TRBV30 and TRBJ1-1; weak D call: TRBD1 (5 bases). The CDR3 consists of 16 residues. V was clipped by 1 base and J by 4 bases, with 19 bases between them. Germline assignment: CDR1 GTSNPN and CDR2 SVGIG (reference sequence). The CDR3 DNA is TGTGCCTGGAGTGCCTCAGGTGGGGGTTTTGGCACTGAAGCTTTCTTT. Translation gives CAWSASGGGFGTEAFF.

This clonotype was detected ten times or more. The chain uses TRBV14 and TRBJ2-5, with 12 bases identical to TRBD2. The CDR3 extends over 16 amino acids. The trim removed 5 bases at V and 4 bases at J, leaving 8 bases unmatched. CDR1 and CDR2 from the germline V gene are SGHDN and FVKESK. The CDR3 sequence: CASSARLAGAGETQYF. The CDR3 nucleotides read TGTGCCAGCAGCGCGAGACTAGCGGGAGCGGGAGAGACCCAGTACTTC.